This is a list of T cell receptor beta chains from one sample in a study of cytomegalovirus exposure and HLA in healthy donors. Profiled with immunoSEQ multiplex PCR; TCRdb holds only in-frame clones, not every one. Among some 40,000 clones listed, approximately 75% were seen once. Sequenced sample: PBMCs. The receptors were sampled from a man aged 35 to 55 in good health and CMV-seronegative. CDR3s leave out the opening cysteine and the closing phenylalanine or tryptophan. Each record gives: V gene, clone size, J gene, CDR3 protein. Clone size is given for some rows only: seen once, a few or many times, or a class if the clone is expanded.

TRBV9	-	TRBJ1-6	ASSADRGDNSPLH
TRBV6-5	-	TRBJ1-2	ASSYSGRFGYT
TRBV18	-	TRBJ2-7	ASSPDLSAAYEQY
TRBV15	-	TRBJ1-1	ATSREAGLLNTEAF
TRBV19	few	TRBJ1-1	ASSYGSQTNTEAF
TRBV5-4	-	TRBJ1-4	ASSSGQGDEKLF
TRBV7-9	-	TRBJ1-1	ASSLNRDREAF
TRBV9	-	TRBJ2-5	ASSVGISKETQY
TRBV7-9	-	TRBJ1-1	ASSRAEAF
TRBV19	-	TRBJ1-4	ASSEGQAYEKLF
TRBV4-2	-	TRBJ1-5	ASSQEGTGGNQPQH
TRBV5-6	-	TRBJ1-1	ASSLDWVNTEAF
TRBV6-5	-	-	ASSYRGDRGHEQY
TRBV5-4	-	TRBJ1-4	ASSLRGAPSNGLF
TRBV7-7	-	TRBJ2-7	ASSLGAGDYEQY
TRBV5-1	once	TRBJ2-1	ASRVAGGDEQF
TRBV9	-	TRBJ1-1	ASSQDRVGITEAF
TRBV6-6	-	TRBJ2-6	ASILSGANVLT
TRBV6-5	few	TRBJ2-5	ASSYSAGGSETQY
TRBV2	-	TRBJ1-1	ASSPIPGEEAF
TRBV6-5	-	TRBJ2-1	ASSDPGQGDNEQF
TRBV6-1	-	TRBJ2-5	ASSEVGLAETQY
TRBV7-2	-	TRBJ2-2	ASSRVAGAMNTGELF
TRBV2	few	TRBJ2-7	ASSVGGPYEQY
TRBV5-1	-	TRBJ1-1	ASSPQGQDTEAF
TRBV7-2	-	TRBJ1-1	ASRERQLNTEAF
TRBV5-1	-	TRBJ2-1	ASSSEPGPQYNEQF
TRBV30	-	TRBJ2-5	AWRRQAQETQY
TRBV7-9	-	TRBJ2-3	ASSPWDRFTDTQY
TRBV10-3	few	TRBJ1-2	AISWTGDNYGYT
TRBV6-5	-	TRBJ1-6	AAGTVGSPLH
TRBV30	few	TRBJ1-2	AWSRGGGAKGGYT
TRBV4-1	-	TRBJ2-3	ASSRPGVRDTQY
TRBV21-1	-	TRBJ1-6	ASLRNGGGNSPLH
TRBV6-1	-	TRBJ1-5	ASRDTGEGQPQH
TRBV14	-	TRBJ2-1	ASRNGRGAEQF
TRBV7-9	-	TRBJ1-6	ASSSPGSYNSPLH
TRBV9	-	TRBJ2-3	ASSVSGGAGFADTQY
TRBV18	-	TRBJ1-6	ASSPQIWHRNSPLH
TRBV4-2	-	TRBJ2-2	ASSRDHGPGQGSTGELF
TRBV25-1	once	TRBJ1-4	ASSELSRGGEKLF
TRBV10-3	-	TRBJ2-3	AINEETSTDTQY
TRBV6-1	-	TRBJ1-5	ASSDSYKWQPQH
TRBV30	-	TRBJ1-6	AWSVSGNSPLH
TRBV15	-	TRBJ2-1	ATSRGGGDYNEQF
TRBV2	few	TRBJ1-1	ASTLTEMNTEAF
TRBV6-5	-	TRBJ1-6	ASKRHNNSPLH
TRBV5-5	once	TRBJ1-2	ASSLEWVGGYT
TRBV6-5	-	TRBJ1-2	ASKRGNYGYT
TRBV19	-	TRBJ2-5	ASSIGQGDWETQY
TRBV6-1	-	TRBJ1-3	ASTRDRRNTIY